The 26 T cell receptor beta chains below come from one sample, sequenced in a study of molecular identifiers for immune sequencing clone quantification. TCRdb independently ran MiXCR on the PCR reads; one entry per CDR3 protein. The sample records some 320,000 distinct CDR3 sequences, roughly 23% being singletons. Sample: naive CD8+ T cells from blood, with Jurkat cell RNA spiked in. As to subset: FACS-sorted CD8+CD4-CCR7+CD45RA+ naive T cells. These receptors originate from a human donor in good health. Some libraries in this study had Jurkat cell RNA spiked in.

This clonotype was counted between two and nine times. This sequence joins TRBV27 and TRBJ2-7; 7 bases line up with TRBD1. The CDR3 extends over 14 amino acids. Trimming cost V 1 base and J 3 bases; bases outside gene matches: 3. Germline assignment: CDR1 MNHEY and CDR2 SMNVEV (reference sequence). As DNA, the CDR3 is TGTGCCAGCAGTTTATATCGACAGGGCTACGAGCAGTACTTC. This translates into CASSLYRQGYEQYF.

J is TRBJ2-7 and V is TRBV7-9; TRBD2 agrees at 7 bases. The CDR3 length is 12 residues. Germline V lookup: CDR1 SEHNR, CDR2 FQNEAQ (reference sequence). V dropped 4 bases and J dropped 7; count of bases not matched to a gene: 4. The DNA of the CDR3 is TGTGCCAGCAGCTCGACAGCGGGGGAGCAGTACTTC. Its protein is CASSSTAGEQYF.

This clonotype came up many times. The chain couples TRBV7-9 to TRBJ2-1; 9 positions agree with TRBD2. The CDR3 consists of 13 residues. Germline V gene sequence: CDR1 SEHNR, CDR2 FQNEAQ (reference sequence). V gave up 5 bases and J gave up 14 bases; unmatched junction bases: 10. The CDR3 reads CASSSRRLAVEFF. CDR3 DNA: TGTGCCAGCAGCAGCAGACGACTAGCGGTTGAGTTCTTC.

There are many counts of this clonotype. This sequence joins TRBV13 and TRBJ2-3, with TRBD2 as a possible D gene (6 bases). Between the trimmed V and J ends, which lost 10 bases and 4 bases, there was a span of 21 bases. The CDR3 length is 15 residues. Germline V gives CDR1 PRHDT, CDR2 FYEKMQ (reference sequence). The CDR3 nucleotides are TGTGCCACCAATGGGGAGGACCGTCGCGCAGATACGCAGTATTTT. Translated, it gives CATNGEDRRADTQYF.

This clonotype was counted only a few times. The chain recombines TRBV14 with TRBJ2-7; TRBD1 aligns across 9 bases. The CDR3 is 16 residues long. J lost 2 bases, V lost 3 bases, and 8 bases had no gene match. The V gene's germline CDR1 is SGHDN and CDR2 FVKESK. This CDR3 is CASSHPGQGLAYEQYF. The CDR3 region has the DNA TGTGCCAGCAGCCATCCCGGACAGGGGTTGGCCTACGAGCAGTACTTC.

This clonotype has at least ten counts. V usage is TRBV7-9 and J usage is TRBJ2-2, with TRBD2 matching over 7 bases. V trimming: 1 base; J trimming: 1 base; junction bases outside the gene matches: 6. Germline-derived CDR1 and CDR2 are SEHNR and FQNEAQ (reference sequence). This CDR3 spans 17 amino acids. The CDR3 reads CASSLGSSSGNTGELFF. CDR3 bases: TGTGCCAGCAGCTTAGGGAGCTCTAGCGGGAACACCGGGGAGCTGTTTTTT.

This clonotype was seen at least ten times. CDR3 residues: CASSYWTAYGYTF. Written as DNA, the CDR3 is TGTGCCAGCAGTTATTGGACAGCCTATGGCTACACCTTC. V and J are TRBV6-2 or TRBV6-3 and TRBJ1-2; possible D gene TRBD1, 6 bases. V was pared by 3 bases and J by 4 bases, with 9 bases between. Germline V gives CDR1 MNHEY, CDR2 SVGEGT. The CDR3 length is 13 residues.

The chain is built from TRBV3-1 and TRBJ2-7; tentatively, D is TRBD2 (5 bases). CDR3 length: 14 residues. Germline V gene sequence: CDR1 LGHDT, CDR2 YNNKEL (reference sequence). Trimming left V 3 bases short and J 5 bases short, with 14 bases between. The CDR3 here is CASSQVLGGHEQYF. CDR3 nucleotide sequence: TGTGCCAGCAGCCAGGTATTAGGAGGCCACGAGCAGTACTTC.

At least ten counts were recorded for this clonotype. The V and J genes are TRBV4-1 and TRBJ1-1, with D unclear. The CDR3 runs to 16 residues. V lost 0 bases and J lost 0, with 11 bases in between. The germline gives CDR1 MGHRA, CDR2 YSYEKL. This CDR3 reads CASSQEFGQVNTEAFF. In DNA form, the CDR3 reads TGCGCCAGCAGCCAAGAATTCGGTCAAGTGAACACTGAAGCTTTCTTT.

This clonotype appeared many times. The chain is built from TRBV7-9 and TRBJ2-1; 10 bases are shared with TRBD2. Unmatched junction bases numbered 8, after V lost 5 bases and J lost 7 bases. This CDR3 is built from 15 residues. Germline assignment: CDR1 SEHNR and CDR2 FQNEAQ (reference sequence). CDR3 bases: TGTGCCAGCAGCCCGGAGCGGGAGGGGGTTAATGAGCAGTTCTTC. Protein product: CASSPEREGVNEQFF. The whole variable domain, remainder taken from reference TRBV7-9 and TRBJ2-1, is DTGVSQNPRHKITKRGQNVTFRCDPISEHNRLYWYRQTLGQGPEFLTYFQNEAQLEKSRLLSDRFSAERPKGSFSTLEIQRTEQGDSAMYLCASSPEREGVNEQFFGPGTRLTVL.

This clonotype was seen a handful of times. The chain has TRBV28 and TRBJ1-5; 7 bases are shared with TRBD1. CDR3 length: 14 residues. Germline V gives CDR1 MDHEN, CDR2 SYDVKM. Unmatched junction bases numbered 7, after V lost 9 bases and J lost 2 bases. The CDR3: CASHWDSGNQPQHF. The CDR3 DNA follows: TGTGCCAGTCACTGGGACAGTGGCAATCAGCCCCAGCATTTT.

This clonotype was seen ten or more times. The CDR3 coding sequence is TGTGCCAGCAGCCCCTGGCAGAGGTACGAGCAGTACTTC. Amino acids: CASSPWQRYEQYF. The chain joins TRBV11-2 to TRBJ2-7; D unclear. CDR1 and CDR2 from the germline V gene are SGHAT and FQNNGV. Trimming removed 5 bases from V and 4 bases from J, with 12 bases in between. The length of the CDR3 is 13 residues.

V is TRBV20-1 and J is TRBJ2-7; D perhaps matches TRBD2 (6 bases). The CDR3 is 15 residues long. The germline V gene has CDR1 DFQATT and CDR2 SNEGSKA (reference sequence). The germline V and J ends were trimmed by 3 bases and 0 bases, with 15 bases remaining between them. In DNA form, the CDR3 reads TGCAGTGCTAGGGGTACGGGGCGGGGCTCCTACGAGCAGTACTTC. It yields the protein CSARGTGRGSYEQYF.

The sample holds many counts of this clonotype. The chain uses TRBV7-2 and TRBJ2-3; D unresolved. Trimming stripped 1 base from V and 4 bases from J, with 15 bases between. The CDR3 loop spans 16 amino acids. CDR1 is SGHTA, CDR2 FQGNSA, per germline. CDR3 sequence reads: CASSLEETYTPDTQYF. The DNA of the CDR3 is TGTGCCAGCAGCTTAGAGGAGACCTATACCCCAGATACGCAGTATTTT.

This clonotype has just a few counts. The chain combines TRBV4-1 with TRBJ2-1; D is ambiguous. Germline lookup yields CDR1 MGHRA and CDR2 YSYEKL. Trimming removed 0 bases from V and 0 bases from J, with 9 bases in between. The CDR3 runs to 16 residues. The CDR3 protein is CASSQEPGDSYNEQFF. The CDR3 DNA is TGCGCCAGCAGCCAAGAGCCAGGAGACTCCTACAATGAGCAGTTCTTC.

This clonotype was found many times. The chain links TRBV13 to TRBJ2-1, with 9 positions matching TRBD2. The CDR3 consists of 13 residues. The germline gives CDR1 PRHDT, CDR2 FYEKMQ (reference sequence). V shed 5 bases and J 6 bases; nucleotides not matched to a gene: 2. The CDR3 sequence: CASSLGLANEQFF. CDR3 sequence (DNA): TGTGCCAGCAGCCTGGGACTAGCCAATGAGCAGTTCTTC.

Notes on this clonotype: The conserved phenylalanine or tryptophan is not found at the CDR3 terminus, so this likely reflects a read error. This chain joins TRBV12-3 or TRBV12-4 and TRBJ2-7, with 10 bases matching TRBD1. V shed 6 bases and J 4 bases; nucleotides not matched to a gene: 3. The CDR3 totals 13 residues. In DNA, the CDR3 is TGTGCCAGCAGCGGACAGGGGGTATACGAGCAGTACTCC. Translation: CASSGQGVYEQYS.

In this sample, this clonotype turned up a few times. V usage is TRBV29-1 and J usage is TRBJ2-7, with 7 bases lining up with TRBD1. Germline V gene lookup returns CDR1 SQVTM and CDR2 ANQGSEA. V dropped 6 bases and J dropped 2; count of bases not matched to a gene: 10. CDR3 length equals 14 residues. DNA for the CDR3: TGCAGCGTCCGCCCAGGGACAGTTACCTACGAGCAGTACTTC. Protein sequence: CSVRPGTVTYEQYF.

The chain employs TRBV4-3 and TRBJ2-1, with 9 bases fitting TRBD1. The CDR3 contains 16 residues. The ends lost 2 bases at V and 2 bases at J; junction bases unmatched: 4. CDR1 LGHNA and CDR2 YSLEER come from the germline V gene. The CDR3 nucleotides are TGCGCCAGCAGCCAATCCTGGACAGGGGCCTACAATGAGCAGTTCTTC. Translation: CASSQSWTGAYNEQFF.

This chain uses TRBV7-9 with TRBJ2-7, with 9 bases lining up with TRBD1. V lost 1 base and J lost 5; bases outside the gene matches: 9. CDR1 SEHNR and CDR2 FQNEAQ come from the germline V gene (reference sequence). The CDR3 covers 16 residues. The CDR3 is CASSLGEGDRVHEQYF. The CDR3 DNA reads TGTGCCAGCAGCTTAGGGGAAGGGGACAGGGTCCACGAGCAGTACTTC.

In its sample, this clonotype was seen many times. The chain joins TRBV4-3 to TRBJ2-1; 11 bases line up with TRBD2. Germline loops: CDR1 LGHNA, CDR2 YSLEER. The CDR3 loop spans 14 amino acids. J lost 5 bases, V lost 4 bases, and 1 base had no gene match. The CDR3 reads CASSPGLADNEQFF. CDR3 coding DNA: TGCGCCAGCAGCCCGGGACTAGCGGACAATGAGCAGTTCTTC.

This clonotype showed up just a few times. This chain uses TRBV6-2 or TRBV6-3 with TRBJ1-5, with no clear D. Deletions cut 6 bases from V and 5 bases from J, with 11 bases between. There are 13 residues in the CDR3. In germline, CDR1 is MNHEY, CDR2 SVGEGT. This CDR3 reads CASSLTVDQPQHF. CDR3 sequence (DNA): TGTGCCAGCAGCCTAACAGTGGATCAGCCCCAGCATTTT.

The chain links TRBV5-5 to TRBJ2-1, with D uncertain. The germline gives CDR1 SGHKS, CDR2 YYEKEE (reference sequence). The CDR3 is made up of 15 amino acids. The V and J ends lost 2 bases and 0 bases respectively, with 9 bases between them. The CDR3 spells CASSFIFSSYNEQFF. The CDR3 nucleotides read TGTGCCAGCAGCTTTATTTTCAGCTCCTACAATGAGCAGTTCTTC.

This clonotype was seen many times. The rearrangement joins TRBV5-1 to TRBJ2-7; no reliable D call. The length of the CDR3 is 15 residues. The germline gives CDR1 SGHRS, CDR2 YFSETQ. The ends were cut back, 1 base at V and 3 bases at J, with 14 bases in the middle. This CDR3 is CASSLKSSSYYEQYF. In nucleotides, the CDR3 is TGCGCCAGCAGCTTGAAAAGTAGCTCTTACTACGAGCAGTACTTC. The full variable domain, its missing parts supplied by reference TRBV5-1 and TRBJ2-7, is KAGVTQTPRYLIKTRGQQVTLSCSPISGHRSVSWYQQTPGQGLQFLFEYFSETQRNKGNFPGRFSGRQFSNSRSEMNVSTLELGDSALYLCASSLKSSSYYEQYFGPGTRLTVT.

About this clonotype: A much larger clonotype is one base distant, so this may be a read error. The chain has TRBV28 and TRBJ2-3; 11 positions agree with TRBD2. The CDR3 runs to 16 residues. Germline V gives CDR1 MDHEN, CDR2 SYDVKM. CDR3 in amino acids: CASRPLAGDEPDTQCF. In DNA form, the CDR3 reads TGTGCCAGCAGGCCACTAGCGGGGGATGAACCAGATACGCAGTGTTTT.

A remark on this clonotype: This sequence may be a read error, since a much larger clone differs from it by one base. The chain links TRBV2 to TRBJ2-1; unclear D gene. This CDR3 region has 13 residues. In germline, CDR1 is SNHLY, CDR2 FYNNEI. V lost 3 bases and J lost 10, with 13 bases in between. The CDR3 loop is CASSDRRPYEQFF. The CDR3 DNA sequence: TGTGCCAGCAGTGATCGGCGGCCGTACGAGCAGTTCTTC.